A selection of T cell receptor beta chains follows, all from one sample in a study of T cells in localized non-small cell lung cancer. The protocol was immunoSEQ multiplex PCR, while the TCRdb copy is restricted to in-frame clones and leaves out a portion. The table includes around 35,000 clones, around 90% detected once. Here the sequenced sample was peripheral blood mononuclear cells, taken before any cancer treatment. These receptors were obtained from a female donor aged 60 or older with stage II lung adenocarcinoma. CDR3s include the opening cysteine and the closing phenylalanine or tryptophan. Fields, in order: CDR3 protein, CDR3 DNA, clone size, D gene, J gene, V gene. The D gene is left open where the match is weak. Not every row has a clone size; where given, it reads once, few, many or a size class.

CDR3aa: CASRRTALGGTDTQYF; CDR3nt: TGTGCCAGCAGGCGGACAGCCCTCGGTGGCACAGATACGCAGTATTTT; abundance: NA; d_gene: NA; j_gene: TRBJ2-3; v_gene: TRBV6-6
CDR3aa: CASSLLDNYGYTF; CDR3nt: TGCGCCAGCAGCTTATTGGATAACTATGGCTACACCTTC; abundance: once; d_gene: NA; j_gene: TRBJ1-2; v_gene: TRBV5-1
CDR3aa: CASTLSAGGDYNEQFF; CDR3nt: TGTGCCAGCACCCTCTCAGCGGGAGGGGACTACAATGAGCAGTTCTTC; abundance: NA; d_gene: TRBD2; j_gene: TRBJ2-1; v_gene: TRBV28
CDR3aa: CASSLEGVTSNQPQHF; CDR3nt: TGTGCCAGCAGCTTAGAGGGAGTTACTAGCAATCAGCCCCAGCATTTT; abundance: NA; d_gene: NA; j_gene: TRBJ1-5; v_gene: TRBV7-8
CDR3aa: CASSLGGLAGGNEQFF; CDR3nt: TGTGCCAGCAGCTTAGGGGGACTAGCGGGAGGCAATGAGCAGTTCTTC; abundance: NA; d_gene: TRBD2; j_gene: TRBJ2-1; v_gene: TRBV7-2
CDR3aa: CSVVTSFYEQYF; CDR3nt: TGCAGCGTGGTCACTAGTTTCTACGAGCAGTACTTC; abundance: NA; d_gene: NA; j_gene: TRBJ2-7; v_gene: TRBV29-1
CDR3aa: CASSSGTAEKLFF; CDR3nt: TGTGCCAGCAGCTCCGGGACAGCTGAAAAACTGTTTTTT; abundance: NA; d_gene: TRBD1; j_gene: TRBJ1-4; v_gene: TRBV11-3
CDR3aa: CASSRAGDEQYF; CDR3nt: TGCGCCAGCAGCCGAGCAGGCGACGAGCAGTACTTC; abundance: NA; d_gene: NA; j_gene: TRBJ2-7; v_gene: TRBV5-1
CDR3aa: CASSRNSGTDSYEQYF; CDR3nt: TGTGCCAGCAGCAGAAACTCCGGGACAGACTCCTACGAGCAGTACTTC; abundance: once; d_gene: TRBD1; j_gene: TRBJ2-7; v_gene: TRBV27
CDR3aa: CASSSGGHEQYF; CDR3nt: TGTGCCAGTAGTTCAGGGGGCCACGAGCAGTACTTC; abundance: NA; d_gene: TRBD1; j_gene: TRBJ2-7; v_gene: TRBV19
CDR3aa: CATGQGGVNTEAFF; CDR3nt: TGTGCCACCGGACAGGGAGGAGTAAACACTGAAGCTTTCTTT; abundance: NA; d_gene: TRBD1; j_gene: TRBJ1-1; v_gene: TRBV10-3
CDR3aa: CASSSGQGAGETQYF; CDR3nt: TGTGCCAGCAGCTCCGGACAGGGGGCCGGAGAGACCCAGTACTTC; abundance: NA; d_gene: TRBD1; j_gene: TRBJ2-5; v_gene: TRBV7-9
CDR3aa: CASSYSPRQGHTEAFF; CDR3nt: TGTGCCAGCAGTTACTCGCCGAGACAGGGACACACTGAAGCTTTCTTT; abundance: NA; d_gene: TRBD1; j_gene: TRBJ1-1; v_gene: TRBV6-6
CDR3aa: CASSPGRFMDQPQHF; CDR3nt: TGTGCCAGCAGCCCCGGACGGTTTATGGATCAGCCCCAGCATTTT; abundance: NA; d_gene: NA; j_gene: TRBJ1-5; v_gene: TRBV9
CDR3aa: CASSLKGYEQYF; CDR3nt: TGTGCCAGCAGTCTAAAGGGGTACGAGCAGTACTTC; abundance: NA; d_gene: NA; j_gene: TRBJ2-7; v_gene: TRBV6-6
CDR3aa: CASSPEMVVDTQYF; CDR3nt: TGTGCCAGCAGCCCTGAGATGGTGGTAGATACGCAGTATTTT; abundance: NA; d_gene: NA; j_gene: TRBJ2-3; v_gene: TRBV4-2
CDR3aa: CATSRPSSRPYNEQFF; CDR3nt: TGTGCCACCAGCAGGCCTTCTAGCCGTCCCTACAATGAGCAGTTCTTC; abundance: NA; d_gene: NA; j_gene: TRBJ2-1; v_gene: TRBV15
CDR3aa: CASSPRVNLNTEAFF; CDR3nt: TGTGCCAGTAGTCCAAGAGTGAACTTGAACACTGAAGCTTTCTTT; abundance: NA; d_gene: NA; j_gene: TRBJ1-1; v_gene: TRBV19
CDR3aa: CASSSTGTGAYEQYF; CDR3nt: TGTGCCAGCAGTTCTACCGGGACAGGGGCCTACGAGCAGTACTTC; abundance: few; d_gene: TRBD1; j_gene: TRBJ2-7; v_gene: TRBV7-2
CDR3aa: CASRATGNQDNEQFF; CDR3nt: TGCGCCAGCAGAGCGACAGGGAACCAGGACAATGAGCAGTTCTTC; abundance: NA; d_gene: TRBD1; j_gene: TRBJ2-1; v_gene: TRBV5-1
CDR3aa: CSDSTGDNYGYTF; CDR3nt: TGCAGCGACTCGACAGGAGACAACTATGGCTACACCTTC; abundance: few; d_gene: NA; j_gene: TRBJ1-2; v_gene: TRBV29-1
CDR3aa: CASSLFSRGDEQYF; CDR3nt: TGTGCCAGCAGCCTTTTTAGCAGGGGGGACGAGCAGTACTTC; abundance: NA; d_gene: NA; j_gene: TRBJ2-7; v_gene: TRBV7-7
CDR3aa: CASSYVGAGMNTEAFF; CDR3nt: TGTGCCAGCAGTTACGTTGGGGCAGGTATGAACACTGAAGCTTTCTTT; abundance: NA; d_gene: NA; j_gene: TRBJ1-1; v_gene: TRBV6-6
CDR3aa: CASSGSDTYEQYF; CDR3nt: TGTGCCAGCAGCGGGTCGGACACCTACGAGCAGTACTTC; abundance: once; d_gene: NA; j_gene: TRBJ2-7; v_gene: TRBV5-4
CDR3aa: CASSLALAGGETQYF; CDR3nt: TGTGCCAGCAGCTTGGCACTAGCGGGGGGAGAGACCCAGTACTTC; abundance: NA; d_gene: TRBD2; j_gene: TRBJ2-5; v_gene: TRBV5-6
CDR3aa: CAISERTGRQPQHF; CDR3nt: TGTGCCATCAGTGAGAGGACAGGGAGGCAGCCCCAGCATTTT; abundance: NA; d_gene: TRBD1; j_gene: TRBJ1-5; v_gene: TRBV10-3
CDR3aa: CASSGSGSAYEQYF; CDR3nt: TGTGCCAGCAGCGGGAGCGGGAGTGCTTACGAGCAGTACTTC; abundance: NA; d_gene: TRBD2; j_gene: TRBJ2-7; v_gene: TRBV9